These 17 T cell receptor beta chains were all obtained from the same sample, sequenced in a study of beta chain features in type 1 diabetes. Overall study results and limits: In every one of the four CD4+ subsets, TCRB CDR3s were moderately but significantly shorter in Type 1 diabetes patients.

Which antigens these TCRs recognize remains unknown. All of the isolated RNA was reverse transcribed, so expressed TCRB transcripts were sequenced. Assay used: immunoSEQ multiplex PCR; TCRdb lists only in-frame clones, some missing. The sample records about 160,000 clones, 8% to 8.5% being singletons. Material for sequencing was central memory CD4+ T cells from blood. All receptors derive from a woman aged 18-30 years with type 1 diabetes.

A few counts support this clone. This chain links TRBV11-3 with TRBJ2-6; no clear D gene. This CDR3 is built from 13 residues. V was cut by 5 bases and J by 4 bases, with 6 bases left in between. Germline loops: CDR1 SGHNT, CDR2 YENEEA. The CDR3 DNA follows: TGTGCCAGCAGCCTCCCCGGGGCCAACGTCCTGACTTTC. It yields the protein CASSLPGANVLTF.

At least ten counts were recorded for this clone. The gene calls are TRBV4-3 and TRBJ2-3; 9 bases are shared with TRBD2. CDR1 and CDR2 from the germline V gene are LGHNA and YSLEER. The CDR3 is 14 amino acids. Trimming at V came to 1 base and at J to 6 bases, leaving 2 bases not matched to a gene. The CDR3 bases are TGCGCCAGCAGCCAAGGCACTAGCGGGGATACGCAGTATTTT. The encoded protein is CASSQGTSGDTQYF.

This clone was picked up a small number of times. The chain employs TRBV7-9 and TRBJ1-1; D possibly corresponds to TRBD1 (5 bases). Trimming took 6 bases from V and 3 from J, leaving 11 bases between them. Germline V gene sequence: CDR1 SEHNR, CDR2 FQNEAQ (reference sequence). The CDR3 loop spans 13 amino acids. CDR3: CASRGGVYTEAFF. CDR3 sequence (DNA): TGTGCCAGCAGGGGAGGGGTTTACACTGAAGCTTTCTTT.

This clone was found a few times. CDR3: CASSSSGISSYEQYF. The CDR3 region has the DNA TGTGCCAGCAGCAGTAGCGGGATTAGCTCCTACGAGCAGTACTTC. J is TRBJ2-7 and V is TRBV28; 8 nucleotides agree with TRBD2. V trimming: 6 bases; J trimming: 0 bases; junction bases outside the gene matches: 7. From germline, CDR1 is MDHEN and CDR2 SYDVKM. The CDR3 extends over 15 amino acids.

This clone turned up a few times. The V call is TRBV7-2, the J call TRBJ2-6; D is possibly TRBD2 (6 bases). The CDR3 loop spans 16 amino acids. CDR1 and CDR2 (germline): SGHTA, FQGNSA. V was clipped by 2 bases and J by 2 bases, with 10 bases between them. This chain's CDR3 is CASSLSSGAGANVLTF. The CDR3 nucleotides read TGTGCCAGCAGCTTATCCTCGGGGGCTGGGGCCAACGTCCTGACTTTC.

This clone was seen a few times. The gene calls are TRBV4-3 and TRBJ1-2; no clear D gene. Trimming took off 0 bases at V and 7 bases at J, with 9 bases between the two ends. Germline values: CDR1 LGHNA, CDR2 YSLEER. The CDR3 sequence is 13 residues long. CDR3 amino acids: CASSQDGGSGYTF. The CDR3 region has the DNA TGCGCCAGCAGCCAAGATGGAGGAAGTGGCTACACCTTC.

This clone was detected only a few times. The chain couples TRBV7-8 to TRBJ1-2; TRBD1 matches 8 bases. The CDR3 runs 15 residues. The J segment lost 8 bases and the V segment lost 6 bases, leaving 14 bases of the junction unmatched. CDR1 is SGHVS and CDR2 is FQNEAQ in the germline V gene. The CDR3 DNA is TGTGCCAGCAGACGAAGGGACAGGACGGAAGAGGGCTACACCTTC. Translation gives CASRRRDRTEEGYTF.

The chain recombines TRBV11-2 with TRBJ1-1, with D possibly being TRBD1 (6 bases). V lost 2 bases and J 5 bases, leaving 9 bases between the germline ends. CDR1 and CDR2 from the germline V gene are SGHAT and FQNNGV. The CDR3 has 13 residues. DNA for the CDR3: TGTGCCAGCAGCTTATACAGGGAAACTGAAGCTTTCTTT. Translation gives CASSLYRETEAFF. The variable domain in full, with the rest retrieved from reference TRBV11-2 and TRBJ1-1, is EAGVAQSPRYKIIEKRQSVAFWCNPISGHATLYWYQQILGQGPKLLIQFQNNGVVDDSQLPKDRFSAERLKGVDSTLKIQPAKLEDSAVYLCASSLYRETEAFFGQGTRLTVV.

The chain has TRBV5-6 and TRBJ1-1, with 8 bases matching TRBD1. This CDR3 spans 17 amino acids. CDR1 is SGHDT, CDR2 YYEEEE, per germline. Losses at the gene ends were 1 base for V and 4 bases for J; bases not matched to a gene: 12. For the CDR3, the DNA is TGTGCCAGCAGCTTGAGGACAGGGAGCTTGGGATTCACTGAAGCTTTCTTT. Its protein is CASSLRTGSLGFTEAFF.

The chain is built from TRBV6-6 and TRBJ2-5; 7 bases match TRBD2. CDR1 is MNHNY and CDR2 is SVGAGI in the germline V gene (reference sequence). The CDR3 is made up of 14 amino acids. J lost 2 bases, V lost 7 bases, and 7 bases had no gene match. This CDR3 is CASILSGSQETQYF. Here the CDR3 DNA reads TGTGCCAGCATCCTTAGCGGGTCTCAAGAGACCCAGTACTTC.

This clone was counted between two and nine times. The rearrangement uses TRBV6-6 and TRBJ2-7, with D maybe TRBD2 (5 bases). V was cut by 2 bases and J by 12 bases, with 14 bases left in between. The CDR3 length is 12 residues. Germline CDR1 and CDR2: MNHNY and SVGAGI (reference sequence). CDR3 bases: TGTGCCAGCAGTTACGGATCGGGGAAATCGTACTTC. It encodes CASSYGSGKSYF.

This chain uses TRBV7-2 with TRBJ2-7; D perhaps matches TRBD2 (6 bases). This CDR3 has 13 residues. V was clipped by 4 bases and J by 3 bases, with 10 bases between them. Germline loops: CDR1 SGHTA, CDR2 FQGNSA. CDR3 in DNA: TGTGCCAGCAGCTCACGGGGGAACTACGAGCAGTACTTC. Translation: CASSSRGNYEQYF.

V usage is TRBV29-1 and J usage is TRBJ1-5; D remains unclear. The CDR3 is 13 residues long. V gave up 5 bases and J gave up 0 bases, with 8 bases separating them. Germline V lookup: CDR1 SQVTM, CDR2 ANQGSEA. CDR3 bases: TGCAGCGTTCAGGTGATTAGCAATCAGCCCCAGCATTTT. Protein product: CSVQVISNQPQHF. Supplemented by reference TRBV29-1 and TRBJ1-5, the full variable domain reads SAVISQKPSRDICQRGTSLTIQCQVDSQVTMMFWYRQQPGQSLTLIATANQGSEATYESGFVIDKFPISRPNLTFSTLTVSNMSPEDSSIYLCSVQVISNQPQHFGDGTRLSIL.

This clone has only a few counts. In nucleotides, the CDR3 is TGCGCCAGCAGCTCGGGACTGGAAGACACAGATACGCAGTATTTT. This sequence encodes CASSSGLEDTDTQYF. The chain links TRBV5-1 to TRBJ2-3; D may be TRBD2 (6 bases). Germline V gene lookup returns CDR1 SGHRS and CDR2 YFSETQ. V was pared by 3 bases and J by 2 bases, with 13 bases between. There are 15 residues in the CDR3.

This clone appeared a few times. This chain links TRBV7-2 with TRBJ2-5, with 10 positions matching TRBD2. CDR3 length: 15 amino acids. Trimming cost V 5 bases and J 4 bases; bases outside gene matches: 7. From germline, CDR1 is SGHTA and CDR2 FQGNSA. CDR3 loop: CASSQSSGRRETQYF. CDR3 in DNA: TGTGCCAGCAGCCAATCTAGCGGGAGACGAGAGACCCAGTACTTC.

There are a few counts of this clone. The chain is built from TRBV5-1 and TRBJ2-3, with D possibly TRBD1 on 5 matching bases. V shed 2 bases and J shed 2 bases, with 12 bases lying between them. The CDR3 covers 15 residues. Per the germline V gene, CDR1 is SGHRS and CDR2 is YFSETQ. CDR3 region: CASSFKGSPTDTQYF. CDR3 sequence (DNA): TGCGCCAGCAGCTTTAAGGGGTCTCCCACAGATACGCAGTATTTT.

This clone was counted between two and nine times. This chain joins TRBV6-6 and TRBJ2-7; TRBD1 matches at 7 bases. This CDR3 spans 13 amino acids. CDR1 and CDR2 (germline): MNHNY, SVGAGI (reference sequence). Trimming cost V 8 bases and J 3 bases; bases outside gene matches: 7. Here the CDR3 DNA reads TGTGCCAGCTCACGGGACAGCTTCTACGAGCAGTACTTC. Its translation: CASSRDSFYEQYF.